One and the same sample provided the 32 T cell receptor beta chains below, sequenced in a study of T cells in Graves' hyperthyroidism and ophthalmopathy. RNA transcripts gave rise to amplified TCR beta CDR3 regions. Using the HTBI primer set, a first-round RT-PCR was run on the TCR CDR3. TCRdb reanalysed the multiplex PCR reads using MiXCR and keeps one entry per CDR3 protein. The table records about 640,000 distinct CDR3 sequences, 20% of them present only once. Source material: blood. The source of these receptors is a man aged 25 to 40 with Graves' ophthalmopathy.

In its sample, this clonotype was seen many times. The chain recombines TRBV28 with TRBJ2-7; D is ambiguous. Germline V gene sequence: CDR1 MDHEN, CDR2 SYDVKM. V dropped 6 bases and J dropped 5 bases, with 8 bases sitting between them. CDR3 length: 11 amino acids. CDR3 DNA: TGTGCCAGCAGAGACCAGAACGAGCAGTACTTC. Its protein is CASRDQNEQYF.

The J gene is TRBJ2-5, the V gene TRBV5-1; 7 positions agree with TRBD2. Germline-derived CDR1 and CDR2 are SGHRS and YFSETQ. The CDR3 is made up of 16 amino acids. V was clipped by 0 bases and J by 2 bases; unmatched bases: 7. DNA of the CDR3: TGCGCCAGCAGCTTGGCCGGAACGGGAGGACAAGAGACCCAGTACTTC. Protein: CASSLAGTGGQETQYF.

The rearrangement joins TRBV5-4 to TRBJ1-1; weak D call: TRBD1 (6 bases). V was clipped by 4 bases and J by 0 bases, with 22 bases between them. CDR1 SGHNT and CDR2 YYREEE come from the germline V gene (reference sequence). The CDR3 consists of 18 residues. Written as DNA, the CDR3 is TGTGCCAGCAGCCCCGGGGGCCGGGGGGCTGGCATGAACACTGAAGCTTTCTTT. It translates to CASSPGGRGAGMNTEAFF.

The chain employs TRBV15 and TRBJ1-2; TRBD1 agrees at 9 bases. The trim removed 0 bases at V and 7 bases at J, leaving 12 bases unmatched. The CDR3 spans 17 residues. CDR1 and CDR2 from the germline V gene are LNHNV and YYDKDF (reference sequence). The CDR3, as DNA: TGTGCCACCAGCAGAGATTTCCGAGGACAGGGGCGTTCTGGCTACACCTTC. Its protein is CATSRDFRGQGRSGYTF.

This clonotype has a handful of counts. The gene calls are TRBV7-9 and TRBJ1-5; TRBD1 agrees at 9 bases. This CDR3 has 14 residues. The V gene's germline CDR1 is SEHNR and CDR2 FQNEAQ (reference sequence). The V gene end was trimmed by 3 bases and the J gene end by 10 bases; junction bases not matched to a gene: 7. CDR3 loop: CASSLTGGRDPQHF. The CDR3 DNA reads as TGTGCCAGCAGCTTGACAGGGGGAAGGGACCCCCAGCATTTT.

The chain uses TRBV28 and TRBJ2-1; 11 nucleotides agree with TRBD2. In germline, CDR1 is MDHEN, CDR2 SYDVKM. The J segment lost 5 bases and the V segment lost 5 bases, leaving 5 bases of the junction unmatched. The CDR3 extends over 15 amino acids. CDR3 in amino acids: CASSAPGLADNEQFF. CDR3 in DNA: TGTGCCAGCAGTGCGCCGGGACTAGCGGACAATGAGCAGTTCTTC.

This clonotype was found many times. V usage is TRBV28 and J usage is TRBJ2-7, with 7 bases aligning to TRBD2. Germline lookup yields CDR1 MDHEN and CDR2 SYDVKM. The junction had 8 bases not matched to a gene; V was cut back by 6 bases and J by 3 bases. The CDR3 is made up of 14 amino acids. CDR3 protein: CASSPLAEHYEQYF. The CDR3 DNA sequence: TGTGCCAGCAGCCCGCTAGCGGAGCACTACGAGCAGTACTTC.

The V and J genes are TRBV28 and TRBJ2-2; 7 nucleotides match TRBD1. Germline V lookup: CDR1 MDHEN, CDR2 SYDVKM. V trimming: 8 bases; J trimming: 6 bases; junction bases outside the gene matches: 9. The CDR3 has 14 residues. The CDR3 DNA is TGTGCCAGCCAGGACAGGACGATGGCCGGGGAGCTGTTTTTT. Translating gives CASQDRTMAGELFF.

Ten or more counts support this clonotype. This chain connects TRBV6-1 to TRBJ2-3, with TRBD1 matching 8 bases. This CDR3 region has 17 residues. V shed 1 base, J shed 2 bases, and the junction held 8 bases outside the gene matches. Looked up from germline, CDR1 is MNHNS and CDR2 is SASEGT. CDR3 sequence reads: CASSEGTGPQFTDTQYF. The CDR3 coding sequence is TGTGCCAGCAGTGAAGGGACAGGGCCGCAATTCACAGATACGCAGTATTTT.

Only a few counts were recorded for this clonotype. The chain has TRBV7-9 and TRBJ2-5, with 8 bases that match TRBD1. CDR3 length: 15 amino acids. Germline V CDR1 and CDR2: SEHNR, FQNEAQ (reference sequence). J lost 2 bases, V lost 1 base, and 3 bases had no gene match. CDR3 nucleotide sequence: TGTGCCAGCAGCTTAGTCAGGGGGCTGCAAGAGACCCAGTACTTC. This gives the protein CASSLVRGLQETQYF.

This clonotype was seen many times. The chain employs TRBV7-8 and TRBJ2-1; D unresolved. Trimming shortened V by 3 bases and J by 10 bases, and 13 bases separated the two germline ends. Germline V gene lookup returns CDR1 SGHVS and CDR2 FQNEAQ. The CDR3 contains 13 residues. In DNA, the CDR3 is TGTGCCAGCAGCTTTGGTGTGGCACACGAGCAGTTCTTC. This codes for CASSFGVAHEQFF.

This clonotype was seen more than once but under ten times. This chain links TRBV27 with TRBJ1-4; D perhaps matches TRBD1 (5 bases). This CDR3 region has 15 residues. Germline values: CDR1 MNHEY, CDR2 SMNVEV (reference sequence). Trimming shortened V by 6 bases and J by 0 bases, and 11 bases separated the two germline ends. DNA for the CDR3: TGTGCCAGCAGAAAGTCAGGGTCAACTAATGAAAAACTGTTTTTT. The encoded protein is CASRKSGSTNEKLFF.

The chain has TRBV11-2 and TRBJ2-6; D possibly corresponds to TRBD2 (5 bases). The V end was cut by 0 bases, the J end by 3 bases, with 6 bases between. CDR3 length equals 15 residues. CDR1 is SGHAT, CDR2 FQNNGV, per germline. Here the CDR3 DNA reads TGTGCCAGCAGCTTAGACGGGATTGGGGCCAACGTCCTGACTTTC. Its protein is CASSLDGIGANVLTF.

The DNA of the CDR3 is TGTGCCAGCAGTGATGGGAATACGGGCACTGAAGCTTTCTTT. As protein: CASSDGNTGTEAFF. V is TRBV2 and J is TRBJ1-1; D not resolved. Between the trimmed V and J ends, which lost 3 bases and 4 bases, there was a span of 12 bases. This CDR3 contains 14 residues. Germline assignment: CDR1 SNHLY and CDR2 FYNNEI. Drawing the rest from reference TRBV2 and TRBJ1-1, the complete variable domain is EPEVTQTPSHQVTQMGQEVILRCVPISNHLYFYWYRQILGQKVEFLVSFYNNEISEKSEIFDDQFSVERPDGSNFTLKIRSTKLEDSAMYFCASSDGNTGTEAFFGQGTRLTVV.

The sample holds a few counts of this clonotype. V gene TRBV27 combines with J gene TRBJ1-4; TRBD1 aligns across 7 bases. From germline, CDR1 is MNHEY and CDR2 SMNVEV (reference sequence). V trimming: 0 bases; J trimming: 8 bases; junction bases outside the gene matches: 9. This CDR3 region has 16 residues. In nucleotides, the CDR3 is TGTGCCAGCAGTTTATCCGCAGGGGGGGGAGGCGAAAAACTGTTTTTT. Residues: CASSLSAGGGGEKLFF.

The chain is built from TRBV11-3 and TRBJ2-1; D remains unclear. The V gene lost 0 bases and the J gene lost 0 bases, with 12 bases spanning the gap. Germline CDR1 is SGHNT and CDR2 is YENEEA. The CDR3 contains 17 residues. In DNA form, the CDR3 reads TGTGCCAGCAGCTTAGATCTGGGTTTAGGCTCCTACAATGAGCAGTTCTTC. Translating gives CASSLDLGLGSYNEQFF. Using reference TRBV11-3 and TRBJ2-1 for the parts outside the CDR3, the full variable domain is EAGVVQSPRYKIIEKKQPVAFWCNPISGHNTLYWYLQNLGQGPELLIRYENEEAVDDSQLPKDRFSAERLKGVDSTLKIQPAELGDSAVYLCASSLDLGLGSYNEQFFGPGTRLTVL.

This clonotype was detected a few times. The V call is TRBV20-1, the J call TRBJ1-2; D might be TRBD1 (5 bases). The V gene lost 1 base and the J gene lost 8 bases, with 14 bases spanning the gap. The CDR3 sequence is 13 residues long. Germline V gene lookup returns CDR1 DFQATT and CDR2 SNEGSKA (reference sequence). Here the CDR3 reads CSARGGGGVGYTF. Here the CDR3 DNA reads TGCAGTGCTAGAGGGGGTGGGGGAGTGGGCTACACCTTC.

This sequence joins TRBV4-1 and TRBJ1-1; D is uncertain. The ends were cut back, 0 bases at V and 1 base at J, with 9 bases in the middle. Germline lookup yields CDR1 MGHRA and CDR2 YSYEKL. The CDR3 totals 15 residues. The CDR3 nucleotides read TGCGCCAGCAGCCAAGATCTCTACAGGAACACTGAAGCTTTCTTT. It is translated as CASSQDLYRNTEAFF.

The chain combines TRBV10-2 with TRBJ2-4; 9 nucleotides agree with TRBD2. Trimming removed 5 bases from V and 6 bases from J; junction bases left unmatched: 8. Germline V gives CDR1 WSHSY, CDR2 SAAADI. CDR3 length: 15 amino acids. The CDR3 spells CASSFIAGVGNIQYF. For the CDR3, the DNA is TGCGCCAGCAGTTTCATAGCGGGAGTTGGAAACATTCAGTACTTC.

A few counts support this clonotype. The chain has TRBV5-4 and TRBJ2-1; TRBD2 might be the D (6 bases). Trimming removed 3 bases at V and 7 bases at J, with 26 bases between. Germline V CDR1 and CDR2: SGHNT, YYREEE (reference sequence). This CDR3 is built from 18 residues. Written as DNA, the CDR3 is TGTGCCAGCAGCTCAGAAGATTTCGAGCGGGCGGACTGGAATGAGCAGTTCTTC. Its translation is CASSSEDFERADWNEQFF.

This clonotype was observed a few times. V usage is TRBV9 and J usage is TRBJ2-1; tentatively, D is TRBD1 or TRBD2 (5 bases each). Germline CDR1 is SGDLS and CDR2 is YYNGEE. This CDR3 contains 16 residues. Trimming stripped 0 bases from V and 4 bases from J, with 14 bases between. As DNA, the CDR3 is TGTGCCAGCAGCGTAGGGCCCGGGGCTCCGTACAATGAGCAGTTCTTC. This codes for CASSVGPGAPYNEQFF.

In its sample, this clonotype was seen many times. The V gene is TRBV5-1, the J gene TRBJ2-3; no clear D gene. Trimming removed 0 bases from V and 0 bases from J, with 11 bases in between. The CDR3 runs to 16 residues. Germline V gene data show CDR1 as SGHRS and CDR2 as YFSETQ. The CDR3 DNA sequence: TGCGCCAGCAGCTTGGGATGGGCGGAGAGCACAGATACGCAGTATTTT. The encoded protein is CASSLGWAESTDTQYF.

CDR3: CASSFPRTGRTEAFF. The CDR3 DNA follows: TGTGCCAGCAGCTTCCCCCGGACAGGGAGAACTGAAGCTTTCTTT. The chain joins TRBV5-6 to TRBJ1-1; 8 bases agree with TRBD1. The germline CDR1 and CDR2 sequences are SGHDT and YYEEEE. CDR3 size: 15 residues. V dropped 2 bases and J dropped 5; count of bases not matched to a gene: 8.

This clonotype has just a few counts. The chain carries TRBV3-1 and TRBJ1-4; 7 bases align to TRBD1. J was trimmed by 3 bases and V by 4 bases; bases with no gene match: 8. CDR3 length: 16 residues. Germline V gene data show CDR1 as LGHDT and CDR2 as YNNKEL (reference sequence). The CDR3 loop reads CASSPGQLSSNEKLFF. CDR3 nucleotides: TGTGCCAGCAGCCCGGGACAGCTATCCTCTAATGAAAAACTGTTTTTT.

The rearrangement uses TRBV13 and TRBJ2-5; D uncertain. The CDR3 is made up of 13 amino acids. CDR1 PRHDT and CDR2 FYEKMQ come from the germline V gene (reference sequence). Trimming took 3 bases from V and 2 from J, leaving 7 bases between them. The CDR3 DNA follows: TGTGCCAGCAGCTTTTCCAGGCAAGAGACCCAGTACTTC. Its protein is CASSFSRQETQYF.

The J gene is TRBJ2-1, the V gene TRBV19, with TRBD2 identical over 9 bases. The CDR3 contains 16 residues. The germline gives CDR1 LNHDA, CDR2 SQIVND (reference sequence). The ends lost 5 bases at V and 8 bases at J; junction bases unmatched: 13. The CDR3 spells CASSVSGRGVGDEQFF. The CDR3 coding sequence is TGTGCCAGTAGTGTTAGCGGGAGAGGAGTGGGGGATGAGCAGTTCTTC.

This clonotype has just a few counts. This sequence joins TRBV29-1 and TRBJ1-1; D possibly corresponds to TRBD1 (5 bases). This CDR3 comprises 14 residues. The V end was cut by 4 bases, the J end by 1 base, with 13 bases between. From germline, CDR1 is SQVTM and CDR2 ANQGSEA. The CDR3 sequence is CSVGMTERNTEAFF. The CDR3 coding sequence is TGCAGCGTTGGAATGACAGAGAGGAACACTGAAGCTTTCTTT.

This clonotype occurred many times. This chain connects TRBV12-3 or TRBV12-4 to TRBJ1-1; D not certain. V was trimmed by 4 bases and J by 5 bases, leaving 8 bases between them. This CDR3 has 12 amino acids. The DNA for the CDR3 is TGTGCCAGCAGTTGGATAAGGACTGAAGCTTTCTTT. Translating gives CASSWIRTEAFF.

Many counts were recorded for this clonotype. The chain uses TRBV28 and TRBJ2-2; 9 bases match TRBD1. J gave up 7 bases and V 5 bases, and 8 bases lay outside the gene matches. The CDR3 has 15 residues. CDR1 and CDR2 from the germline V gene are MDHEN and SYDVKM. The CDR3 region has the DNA TGTGCCAGCAGTCCCCCGGACAGGGGACTCGGGGAGCTGTTTTTT. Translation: CASSPPDRGLGELFF. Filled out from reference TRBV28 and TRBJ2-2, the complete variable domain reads DVKVTQSSRYLVKRTGEKVFLECVQDMDHENMFWYRQDPGLGLRLIYFSYDVKMKEKGDIPEGYSVSREKKERFSLILESASTNQTSMYLCASSPPDRGLGELFFGEGSRLTVL.

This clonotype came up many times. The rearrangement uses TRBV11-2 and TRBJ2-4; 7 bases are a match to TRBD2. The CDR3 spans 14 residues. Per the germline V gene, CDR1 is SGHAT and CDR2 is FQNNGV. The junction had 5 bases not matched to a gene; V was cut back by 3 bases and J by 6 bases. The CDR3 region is CASSLGLAVNIQYF. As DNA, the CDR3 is TGTGCCAGCAGCTTGGGGCTAGCGGTAAACATTCAGTACTTC.

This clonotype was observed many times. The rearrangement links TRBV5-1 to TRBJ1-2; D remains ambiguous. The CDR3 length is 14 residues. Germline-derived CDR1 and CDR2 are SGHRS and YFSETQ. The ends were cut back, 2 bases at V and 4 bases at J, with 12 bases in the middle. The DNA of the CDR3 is TGCGCCAGCAGCTTAGACGGCAGGACCTATGGCTACACCTTC. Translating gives CASSLDGRTYGYTF. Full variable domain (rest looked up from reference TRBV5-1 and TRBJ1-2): KAGVTQTPRYLIKTRGQQVTLSCSPISGHRSVSWYQQTPGQGLQFLFEYFSETQRNKGNFPGRFSGRQFSNSRSEMNVSTLELGDSALYLCASSLDGRTYGYTFGSGTRLTVV.

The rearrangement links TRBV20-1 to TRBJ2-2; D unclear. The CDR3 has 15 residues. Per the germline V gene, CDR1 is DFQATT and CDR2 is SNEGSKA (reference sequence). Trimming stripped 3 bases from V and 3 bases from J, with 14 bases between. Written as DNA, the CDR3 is TGCAGTGCTAGTGGTGTCCAGAGAGACACCGGGGAGCTGTTTTTT. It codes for CSASGVQRDTGELFF.